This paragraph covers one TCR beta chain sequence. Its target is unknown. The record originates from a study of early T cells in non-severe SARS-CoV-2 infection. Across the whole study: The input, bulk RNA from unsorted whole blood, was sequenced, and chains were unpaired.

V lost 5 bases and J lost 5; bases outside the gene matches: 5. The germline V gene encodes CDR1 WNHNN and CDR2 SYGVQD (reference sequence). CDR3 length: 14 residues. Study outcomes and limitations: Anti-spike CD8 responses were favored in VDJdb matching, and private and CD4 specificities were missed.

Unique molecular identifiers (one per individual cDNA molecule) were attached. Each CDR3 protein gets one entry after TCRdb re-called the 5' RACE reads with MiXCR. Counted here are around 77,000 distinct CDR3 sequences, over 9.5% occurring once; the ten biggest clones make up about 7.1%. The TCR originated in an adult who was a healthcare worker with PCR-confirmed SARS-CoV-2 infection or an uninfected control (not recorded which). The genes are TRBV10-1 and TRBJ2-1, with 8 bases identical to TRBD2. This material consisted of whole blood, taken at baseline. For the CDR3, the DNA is TGCGCCAGCAGTTTTAGCGGGGAAGACAATGAGCAGTTCTTC. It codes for CASSFSGEDNEQFF.